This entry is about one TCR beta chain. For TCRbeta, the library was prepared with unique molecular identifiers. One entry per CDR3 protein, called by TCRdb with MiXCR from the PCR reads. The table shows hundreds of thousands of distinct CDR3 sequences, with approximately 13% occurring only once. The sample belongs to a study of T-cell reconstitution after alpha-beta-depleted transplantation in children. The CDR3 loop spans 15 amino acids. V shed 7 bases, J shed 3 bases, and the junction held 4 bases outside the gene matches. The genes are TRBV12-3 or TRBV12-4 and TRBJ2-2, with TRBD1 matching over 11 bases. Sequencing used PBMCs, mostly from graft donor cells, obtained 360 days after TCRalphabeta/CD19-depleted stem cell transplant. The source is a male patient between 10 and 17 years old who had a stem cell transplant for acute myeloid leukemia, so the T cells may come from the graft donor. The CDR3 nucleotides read TGTGCCAGCACCCGGGACAGGGGGGACACCGGGGAGCTGTTTTTT. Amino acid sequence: CASTRDRGDTGELFF.